These 23 T cell receptor beta chains were sequenced from one sample in a study of blood T cell repertoires in COVID-19. Method: immunoSEQ multiplex PCR; TCRdb's copy keeps in-frame clones and lacks some. The sample lists roughly 180,000 clones, around 84% occurring once. Sequencing was carried out using peripheral blood. Receptor source: a woman in her forties or fifties with COVID-19, enrolled during active disease.

The V gene is TRBV6-6, the J gene TRBJ1-2, with 7 nucleotides matching TRBD1. The CDR3 totals 14 residues. Germline CDR1 is MNHNY and CDR2 is SVGAGI (reference sequence). V was clipped by 5 bases and J by 0 bases; unmatched bases: 3. CDR3 amino acids: CASSHGQANYGYTF. The CDR3 region has the DNA TGTGCCAGCAGTCATGGACAGGCTAACTATGGCTACACCTTC.

The rearrangement uses TRBV3-1 (or the pseudogene TRBV3-2) and TRBJ1-2; D might be TRBD1 (5 bases). CDR1 and CDR2 (germline): LGHDT, YNNKEL (reference sequence). CDR3 size: 14 residues. The V end was cut by 4 bases, the J end by 5 bases, with 14 bases between. For the CDR3, the DNA is TGTGCCAGCAGCCCCCGCGGGGCAATGTATGGCTACACCTTC. It yields the protein CASSPRGAMYGYTF.

This rearrangement joins TRBV23-1 to TRBJ1-1; D not certain. TRBV23-1 is recorded as an ORF, its role being uncertain. CDR3 size: 12 residues. With 11 bases removed from V and 1 base from J, the gap between germline ends came to 11 bases. The DNA of the CDR3 is TGCGCCGCTAGGAGATGGAACACTGAAGCTTTCTTT. Amino acids: CAARRWNTEAFF.

The V and J genes are TRBV4-1 and TRBJ2-3; 8 bases line up with TRBD1. V lost 1 base and J lost 0; bases outside the gene matches: 3. Germline V gene lookup returns CDR1 MGHRA and CDR2 YSYEKL. The CDR3 loop spans 16 amino acids. CDR3 in DNA: TGCGCCAGCAGCCAAGGACAGGGGACTAGCACAGATACGCAGTATTTT. It is translated as CASSQGQGTSTDTQYF.

The genes are TRBV11-2 and TRBJ2-1; 9 bases map to TRBD2. This CDR3 spans 19 amino acids. J lost 0 bases, V lost 1 base, and 10 bases had no gene match. The germline gives CDR1 SGHAT, CDR2 FQNNGV. The CDR3, as DNA: TGTGCCAGCAGCTTAGGTATTAGCGGGGGCGTAAGCTCCTACAATGAGCAGTTCTTC. Its protein product is CASSLGISGGVSSYNEQFF.

The chain employs TRBV7-2 and TRBJ2-3, with TRBD2 as a possible D gene (7 bases). The V and J ends lost 6 bases and 2 bases respectively, with 15 bases between them. CDR3 size: 15 residues. Germline values: CDR1 SGHTA, CDR2 FQGNSA. The CDR3 loop is CASRGGGGLTDTQYF. CDR3 DNA sequence: TGTGCCAGCAGAGGAGGGGGGGGCCTCACAGATACGCAGTATTTT.

This chain joins TRBV5-6 and TRBJ2-7; perhaps TRBD2 as D (7 bases). Germline V gives CDR1 SGHDT, CDR2 YYEEEE. The CDR3 length is 15 residues. V gave up 4 bases and J gave up 11 bases, with 25 bases separating them. This CDR3 is CASSGGAETNPKKYF. For the CDR3, the DNA is TGTGCCAGCAGCGGGGGGGCAGAGACTAACCCCAAGAAGTACTTC.

This clone was seen just once. V and J are TRBV7-8 and TRBJ2-2, with D perhaps TRBD1 (6 bases). V lost 2 bases to trimming and J lost 6 bases, with 16 bases between them. The CDR3 runs 16 residues. CDR1 and CDR2 from the germline V gene are SGHVS and FQNEAQ. The CDR3 reads CASSLMGALRAGELFF. CDR3 nucleotide sequence: TGTGCCAGCAGCTTAATGGGGGCTCTTCGAGCCGGGGAGCTGTTTTTT.

This chain uses TRBV7-9 with TRBJ2-5; 12 positions agree with TRBD2. Germline CDR1 is SEHNR and CDR2 is FQNEAQ (reference sequence). The CDR3 covers 15 residues. The junction had 6 bases not matched to a gene; V was cut back by 5 bases and J by 5 bases. CDR3 sequence (DNA): TGTGCCAGCAGCCCCCCTAGCGGGGGGGTGGAGACCCAGTACTTC. It codes for CASSPPSGGVETQYF.

This sequence joins TRBV5-1 and TRBJ1-2; D possibly corresponds to TRBD1 (6 bases). Trimming left V 4 bases short and J 10 bases short, with 14 bases between. From germline, CDR1 is SGHRS and CDR2 YFSETQ. This CDR3 comprises 12 residues. The CDR3 bases are TGCGCCAGCAGCGCCGGGACACAGGACTACACCTTC. Protein: CASSAGTQDYTF.

The rearrangement links TRBV7-9 to TRBJ1-1; TRBD1 matches at 7 bases. V dropped 5 bases and J dropped 0; count of bases not matched to a gene: 6. CDR1 and CDR2 (germline): SEHNR, FQNEAQ (reference sequence). The CDR3 runs to 15 residues. The DNA for the CDR3 is TGTGCCAGCAGCCCATCGACAGGGATGAACACTGAAGCTTTCTTT. It specifies CASSPSTGMNTEAFF.

The genes are TRBV7-2 and TRBJ2-2; D unclear. The CDR3 runs to 14 residues. CDR1 and CDR2 from the germline V gene are SGHTA and FQGNSA. V dropped 3 bases and J dropped 6 bases, with 11 bases sitting between them. The CDR3 DNA follows: TGTGCCAGCAGCTTCCACTCTCCTCCCGGGGAGCTGTTTTTT. This encodes CASSFHSPPGELFF. The full variable domain, with the rest looked up from reference TRBV7-2 and TRBJ2-2, is GAGVSQSPSNKVTEKGKDVELRCDPISGHTALYWYRQSLGQGLEFLIYFQGNSAPDKSGLPSDRFSAERTGGSVSTLTIQRTQQEDSAVYLCASSFHSPPGELFFGEGSRLTVL.

The J gene is TRBJ1-5, the V gene TRBV11-1; perhaps TRBD1 as D (6 bases). The CDR3 spans 15 residues. The ends were cut back, 1 base at V and 0 bases at J, with 7 bases in the middle. Germline V gives CDR1 SGHAT, CDR2 FQDESV (reference sequence). The CDR3 nucleotides are TGTGCCAGCAGCTTAGACAGGGATAGCAATCAGCCCCAGCATTTT. Its translation: CASSLDRDSNQPQHF.

About this clone: Relative to the germline gene, one junction end is altered; a read error may explain this. V is TRBV27 and J is TRBJ2-4, with TRBD2 matching over 7 bases. Germline V lookup: CDR1 MNHEY, CDR2 SMNVEV (reference sequence). The CDR3 totals 14 residues. CDR3 nucleotide sequence: TGTGCCAGCAGCCGAGGAACCACCCGGACTAGTCTGAACTTC. Residues: CASSRGTTRTSLNF.

This clone was recorded a few times. The chain combines TRBV30 with TRBJ2-7, with TRBD1 matching 7 bases. Per the germline V gene, CDR1 is GTSNPN and CDR2 is SVGIG (reference sequence). CDR3 length equals 13 residues. The CDR3 coding sequence is TGTGCGGGGGACAGACCTAGCTCCTACGAGCAGTACTTC. Residues: CAGDRPSSYEQYF. The variable domain in full, with the rest retrieved from reference TRBV30 and TRBJ2-7, is SQTIHQWPATLVQPVGSPLSLECTVEGTSNPNLYWYRQAAGRGLQLLFYSVGIGQISSEVPQNLSASRPQDRQFILSSKKLLLSDSGFYLCAGDRPSSYEQYFGPGTRLTVT.

The chain carries TRBV20-1 and TRBJ1-6, with 12 bases identical to TRBD1. V trimming: 3 bases; J trimming: 7 bases; junction bases outside the gene matches: 4. CDR1 and CDR2 from the germline V gene are DFQATT and SNEGSKA (reference sequence). This CDR3 is built from 15 residues. For the CDR3, the DNA is TGCAGTGCTAGTGGGACAGGGGGCGCGAATTCACCCCTCCACTTT. This gives the protein CSASGTGGANSPLHF.

This chain uses TRBV6-2 or TRBV6-3 with TRBJ2-7; 8 nucleotides line up with TRBD2. Germline V lookup: CDR1 MNHEY, CDR2 SVGEGT. The CDR3 runs 14 residues. The V segment lost 4 bases and the J segment 2 bases; nucleotides outside the gene matches: 4. CDR3 amino acids: CASSFVAGTYEQYF. CDR3 coding DNA: TGTGCCAGCAGTTTCGTAGCGGGGACCTACGAGCAGTACTTC.

This clone was recorded only once. This sequence joins TRBV7-3 and TRBJ1-6; TRBD1 aligns across 7 bases. The CDR3 covers 14 residues. Unmatched junction bases numbered 3, after V lost 1 base and J lost 9 bases. Germline CDR1 reads SGHTA; CDR2 reads FQGTGA. This CDR3 is CASSLRDRASPLHF. CDR3 coding DNA: TGTGCCAGCAGCTTAAGAGACAGGGCTTCACCCCTCCACTTT.

The V gene is TRBV6-2 or TRBV6-3, the J gene TRBJ2-7, with 7 bases that match TRBD2. This CDR3 contains 16 residues. Germline loops: CDR1 MNHEY, CDR2 SVGEGT. Trimming cost V 2 bases and J 2 bases; bases outside gene matches: 9. CDR3 DNA: TGTGCCAGCAGTTACCAGGGCTGGCGGGGGACCTACGAGCAGTACTTC. Encoded protein: CASSYQGWRGTYEQYF.

The chain uses TRBV3-1 (or the pseudogene TRBV3-2) and TRBJ2-7; 7 nucleotides match TRBD2. J gave up 2 bases and V 1 base, and 8 bases lay outside the gene matches. The CDR3 is 16 residues long. Germline V gene lookup returns CDR1 LGHDT and CDR2 YNNKEL (reference sequence). The CDR3 coding sequence is TGTGCCAGCAGCCAAGGGAGCCCTAGCGGTCCCTACGAGCAGTACTTC. Protein product: CASSQGSPSGPYEQYF.

Concerning this clone: One junction end does not reproduce the germline sequence, and a read error may be involved. The chain is built from TRBV12-3 or TRBV12-4 and TRBJ1-5; 7 bases are a match to TRBD1. CDR3 length equals 13 residues. CDR3 loop: CASSSRDSSPQHF. CDR3 bases: TGTGCCAGCAGCTCCCGGGACAGTTCCCCCCAACATTTT.

This sequence joins TRBV6-5 and TRBJ1-4, with TRBD1 identical over 7 bases. Unmatched junction bases numbered 13, after V lost 8 bases and J lost 7 bases. Germline assignment: CDR1 MNHEY and CDR2 SVGAGI. This CDR3 contains 15 residues. In nucleotides, the CDR3 is TGTGCCAGCTCGACATTCGGGACAGTCATTGAAAAACTGTTTTTT. Its translation is CASSTFGTVIEKLFF.

About this clone itself: At one end, the junction sequence differs from germline, possibly due to a read error. The identical CDR3 is also encoded by other nucleotide sequences in the sample. The genes are TRBV6-5 and TRBJ1-1; maybe TRBD1 (6 bases). The germline V gene encodes CDR1 MNHEY and CDR2 SVGAGI. The CDR3 is made up of 15 amino acids. As DNA, the CDR3 is TGTGCCAGCAGTATGGTGGGACACCCGGACACTGAAGCCTTCTTT. This gives the protein CASSMVGHPDTEAFF.